These T cell receptor beta chains were read from a single sample in a study of T-cell reconstitution after alpha-beta-depleted transplantation in children. TCRdb reanalysed the PCR reads using MiXCR and keeps one entry per CDR3 protein. The sample records 200,000 to 300,000 distinct CDR3 sequences, roughly 8.2% being singletons. This specimen was PBMCs, mostly from graft donor cells, taken 180 days after TCRalphabeta/CD19-depleted stem cell transplant. The receptors derive from a male patient younger than 18 who had a stem cell transplant for acute lymphoblastic leukemia, so the T cells may come from the graft donor. The conserved cysteine and the conserved F or W are not part of the CDR3 here. Each record gives: V gene, CDR3 protein.

v_gene: TRBV9
CDR3aa: ASRHHPTGLRNYEQY

v_gene: TRBV5-6
CDR3aa: ASSKPSTDTQY

v_gene: TRBV12-3/TRBV12-4
CDR3aa: ASSLGGYRPYEQY

v_gene: TRBV12-3/TRBV12-4
CDR3aa: ASRRRDSPKTEAF

v_gene: TRBV5-1
CDR3aa: ASALGGRLIGELF

v_gene: TRBV20-1
CDR3aa: SARATASYYEQY

v_gene: TRBV6-1
CDR3aa: ASSGLAGGGNEQF

v_gene: TRBV20-1
CDR3aa: SARTDSGQQY

v_gene: TRBV4-2
CDR3aa: ASSPTNQRNTGELF

v_gene: TRBV7-3
CDR3aa: ASSPTPRPNGELF

v_gene: TRBV9
CDR3aa: ASSATGEGGYT

v_gene: TRBV20-1
CDR3aa: SARGRQGSDQPQH

v_gene: TRBV29-1
CDR3aa: SVGKGGETQY

v_gene: TRBV7-8
CDR3aa: ASSLRALGPDTQY

v_gene: TRBV29-1
CDR3aa: SVGRVATGELF

v_gene: TRBV6-5
CDR3aa: ASSSRQPFSGNTIY

v_gene: TRBV20-1
CDR3aa: SAPPRRGTSYEQY

v_gene: TRBV18
CDR3aa: ASSLGAGQVDDTQY

v_gene: TRBV28
CDR3aa: ASSLWVVGETQY

v_gene: TRBV12-3/TRBV12-4
CDR3aa: ASRRTGLSYEQY

v_gene: TRBV4-2
CDR3aa: ASSQETGRGGTDTQY

v_gene: TRBV20-1
CDR3aa: SARGGHSYEQY

v_gene: TRBV7-9
CDR3aa: ASGGTGGGIQY

v_gene: TRBV5-1
CDR3aa: ASSLNWQGNEQF

v_gene: TRBV5-1
CDR3aa: ASSSGQQPPHEQY

v_gene: TRBV11-1
CDR3aa: ASSLETSLLAAIYNEQF

v_gene: TRBV7-3
CDR3aa: ASSGGTSSNQPQH

v_gene: TRBV12-3/TRBV12-4
CDR3aa: ASSFYGNQPQH

v_gene: TRBV5-5
CDR3aa: ASSPLIDGYNSPLH

v_gene: TRBV7-6
CDR3aa: ASSSPGQPLYEQY

v_gene: TRBV27
CDR3aa: ASSYSQGSLYEQY

v_gene: TRBV12-3/TRBV12-4
CDR3aa: ASIKTGGTEAF

v_gene: TRBV12-3/TRBV12-4
CDR3aa: ASSLPGTGRDIQY

v_gene: TRBV2
CDR3aa: ASSEQGPDTQY

v_gene: TRBV6-1
CDR3aa: ASSVGPSGNTIY

v_gene: TRBV6-1
CDR3aa: ASSVVIRRDEQF

v_gene: TRBV6-1
CDR3aa: ASSLSGTQTDTQY

v_gene: TRBV20-1
CDR3aa: SARPPEGVHEKLF

v_gene: TRBV11-2
CDR3aa: ASSNLGTGEAQY

v_gene: TRBV5-1
CDR3aa: ASSLDTGGSEQY

v_gene: TRBV28
CDR3aa: ASSLMGHQPQH

v_gene: TRBV20-1
CDR3aa: SGSRTLGPLETQY

v_gene: TRBV5-6
CDR3aa: ASSLGTMFNEQF

v_gene: TRBV6-5
CDR3aa: ASSYSRTGAKLF

v_gene: TRBV7-2
CDR3aa: ASSFGSVGFETQY

v_gene: TRBV6-2/TRBV6-3
CDR3aa: ASSFRQARGAHSNQPQH

v_gene: TRBV2
CDR3aa: ACSLGRQLAGAGETQY

v_gene: TRBV5-1
CDR3aa: ASSFGSAGANVLT

v_gene: TRBV20-1
CDR3aa: SASGQLNTGELF

v_gene: TRBV20-1
CDR3aa: SAPSGDHYNEQF

v_gene: TRBV24-1
CDR3aa: ATSARGETQY